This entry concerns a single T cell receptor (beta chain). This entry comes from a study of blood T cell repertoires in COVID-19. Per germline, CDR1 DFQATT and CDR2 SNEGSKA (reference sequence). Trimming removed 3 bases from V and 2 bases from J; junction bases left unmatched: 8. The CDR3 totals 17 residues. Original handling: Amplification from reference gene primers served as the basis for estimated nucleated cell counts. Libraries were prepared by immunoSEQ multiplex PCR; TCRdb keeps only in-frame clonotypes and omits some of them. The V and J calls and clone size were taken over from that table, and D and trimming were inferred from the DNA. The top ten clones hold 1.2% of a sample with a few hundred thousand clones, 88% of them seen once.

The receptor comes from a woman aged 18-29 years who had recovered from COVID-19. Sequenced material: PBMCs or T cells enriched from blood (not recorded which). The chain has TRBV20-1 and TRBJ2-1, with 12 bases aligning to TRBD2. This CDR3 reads CSASYATSGGPYNEQFF. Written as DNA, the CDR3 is TGCAGTGCTAGTTATGCGACTAGCGGGGGACCCTACAATGAGCAGTTCTTC.